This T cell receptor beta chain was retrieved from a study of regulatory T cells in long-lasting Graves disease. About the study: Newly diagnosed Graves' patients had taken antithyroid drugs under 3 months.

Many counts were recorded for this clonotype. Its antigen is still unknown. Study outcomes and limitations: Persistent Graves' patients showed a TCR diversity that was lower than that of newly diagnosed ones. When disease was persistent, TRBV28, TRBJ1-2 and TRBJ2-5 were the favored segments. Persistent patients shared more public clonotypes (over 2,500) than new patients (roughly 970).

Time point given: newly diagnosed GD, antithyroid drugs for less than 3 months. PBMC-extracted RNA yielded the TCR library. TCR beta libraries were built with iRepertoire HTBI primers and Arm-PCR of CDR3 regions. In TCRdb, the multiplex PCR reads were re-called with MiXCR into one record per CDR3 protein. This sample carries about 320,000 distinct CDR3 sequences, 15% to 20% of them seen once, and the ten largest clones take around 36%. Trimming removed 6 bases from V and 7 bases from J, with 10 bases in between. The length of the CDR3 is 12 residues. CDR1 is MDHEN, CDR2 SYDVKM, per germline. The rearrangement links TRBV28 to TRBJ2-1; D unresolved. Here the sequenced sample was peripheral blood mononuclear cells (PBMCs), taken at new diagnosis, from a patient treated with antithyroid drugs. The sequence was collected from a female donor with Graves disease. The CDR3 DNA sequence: TGTGCCAGCAGATTAGCAGTAAATGAGCAGTTCTTC. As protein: CASRLAVNEQFF.